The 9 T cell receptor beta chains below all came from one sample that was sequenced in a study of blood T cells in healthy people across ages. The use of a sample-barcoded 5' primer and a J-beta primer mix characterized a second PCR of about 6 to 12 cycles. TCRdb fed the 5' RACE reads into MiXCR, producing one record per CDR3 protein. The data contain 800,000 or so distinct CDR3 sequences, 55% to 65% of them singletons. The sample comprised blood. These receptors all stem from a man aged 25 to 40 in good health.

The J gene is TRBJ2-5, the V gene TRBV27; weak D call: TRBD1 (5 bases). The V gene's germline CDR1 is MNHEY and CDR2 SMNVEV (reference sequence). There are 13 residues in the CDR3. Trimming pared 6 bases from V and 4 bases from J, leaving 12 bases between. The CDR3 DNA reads TGTGCCAGCAGCAGAATCAGGGTAGAGACCCAGTACTTC. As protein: CASSRIRVETQYF.

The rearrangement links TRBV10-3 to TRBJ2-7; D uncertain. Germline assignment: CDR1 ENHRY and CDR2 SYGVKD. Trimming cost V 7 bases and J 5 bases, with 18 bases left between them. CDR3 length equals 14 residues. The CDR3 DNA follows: TGTGCCATCACGACGTCCCTAAGCCGGCACGAGCAGTACTTC. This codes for CAITTSLSRHEQYF.

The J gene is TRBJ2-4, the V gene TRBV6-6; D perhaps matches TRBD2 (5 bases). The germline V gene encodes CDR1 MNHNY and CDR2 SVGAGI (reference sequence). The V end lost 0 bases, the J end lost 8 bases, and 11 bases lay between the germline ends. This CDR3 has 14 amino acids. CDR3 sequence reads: CASSYSSGQYIQYF. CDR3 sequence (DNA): TGTGCCAGCAGTTACTCGAGCGGCCAGTACATTCAGTACTTC.

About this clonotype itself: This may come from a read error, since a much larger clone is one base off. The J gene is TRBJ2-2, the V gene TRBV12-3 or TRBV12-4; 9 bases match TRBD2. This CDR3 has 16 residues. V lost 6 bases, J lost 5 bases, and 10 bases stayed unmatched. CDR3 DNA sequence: TGTGCCAGCAGCAGACGAGCGGGGGGTCGAACCGGGGAGCTGTTTTTT. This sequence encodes CASSRRAGGRTGELFF.

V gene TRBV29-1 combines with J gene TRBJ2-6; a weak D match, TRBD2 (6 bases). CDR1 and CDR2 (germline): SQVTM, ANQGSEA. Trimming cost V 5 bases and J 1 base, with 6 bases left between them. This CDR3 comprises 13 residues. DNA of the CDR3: TGCAGCGTTCGGGAGTCTGGGGCCAACGTCCTGACTTTC. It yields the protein CSVRESGANVLTF.

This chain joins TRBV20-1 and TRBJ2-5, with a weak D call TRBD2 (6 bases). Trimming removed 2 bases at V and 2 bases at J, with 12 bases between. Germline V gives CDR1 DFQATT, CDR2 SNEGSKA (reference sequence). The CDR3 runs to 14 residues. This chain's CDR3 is CSARKAGGQETQYF. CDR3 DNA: TGCAGTGCTAGAAAAGCCGGGGGTCAAGAGACCCAGTACTTC.

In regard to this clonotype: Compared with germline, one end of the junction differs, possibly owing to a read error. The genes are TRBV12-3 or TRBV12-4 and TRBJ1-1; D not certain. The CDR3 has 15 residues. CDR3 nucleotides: TGTGCCAGTTATAACGGGTACACAATGAACGCTGAAGCTTTCTTT. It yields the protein CASYNGYTMNAEAFF.

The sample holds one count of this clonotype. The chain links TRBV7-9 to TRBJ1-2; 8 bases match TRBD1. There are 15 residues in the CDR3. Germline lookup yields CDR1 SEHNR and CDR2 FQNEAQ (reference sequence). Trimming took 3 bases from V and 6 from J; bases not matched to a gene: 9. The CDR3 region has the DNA TGTGCCAGCAGCTTGGCCGGGACAGGACCGGATGGCTACACCTTC. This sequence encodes CASSLAGTGPDGYTF.

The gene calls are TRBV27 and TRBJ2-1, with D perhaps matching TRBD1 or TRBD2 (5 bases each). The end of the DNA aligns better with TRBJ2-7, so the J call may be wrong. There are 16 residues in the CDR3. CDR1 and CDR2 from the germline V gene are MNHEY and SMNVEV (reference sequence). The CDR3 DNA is TGTGCCAGCAGCCCAATCGGGACCGACCTACCCCATGAGCAGTACTTC. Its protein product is CASSPIGTDLPHEQYF.